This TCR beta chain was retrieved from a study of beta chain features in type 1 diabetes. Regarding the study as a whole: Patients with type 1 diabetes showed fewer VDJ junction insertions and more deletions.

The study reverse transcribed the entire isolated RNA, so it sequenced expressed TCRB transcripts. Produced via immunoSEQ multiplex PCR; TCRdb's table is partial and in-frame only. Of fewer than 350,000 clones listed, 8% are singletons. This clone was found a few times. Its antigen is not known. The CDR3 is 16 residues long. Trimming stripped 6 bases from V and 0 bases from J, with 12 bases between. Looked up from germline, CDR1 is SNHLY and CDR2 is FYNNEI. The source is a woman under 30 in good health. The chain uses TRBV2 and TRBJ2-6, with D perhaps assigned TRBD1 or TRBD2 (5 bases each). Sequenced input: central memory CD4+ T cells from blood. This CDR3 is CASRGDDFSGANVLTF. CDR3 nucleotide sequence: TGTGCCAGCAGGGGGGATGACTTCTCTGGGGCCAACGTCCTGACTTTC.